The 14 T cell receptor beta chains presented below share a single source sample, sequenced in a study of cytomegalovirus exposure and HLA in healthy donors. 60 Vbeta and 13 Jbeta primers were used in PCR. Assay: immunoSEQ multiplex PCR; the TCRdb copy retains only in-frame clones and omits some. The profile shows approximately 140,000 clones, roughly 75% of them singletons. The sequenced sample was PBMCs. The receptors were gathered from a man younger than 45 in good health and CMV-seronegative.

The genes are TRBV10-3 and TRBJ2-1, with D perhaps TRBD2 (5 bases). V lost 2 bases to trimming and J lost 2 bases, with 10 bases between them. This CDR3 contains 15 residues. Germline CDR1 reads ENHRY; CDR2 reads SYGVKD. The CDR3 DNA is TGTGCCATCAGTGAGGGGCGGGCCACCTACAATGAGCAGTTCTTC. It codes for CAISEGRATYNEQFF.

The chain employs TRBV6-6 and TRBJ2-2, with TRBD2 matching over 8 bases. The CDR3 is 14 amino acids. Losses at the gene ends were 5 bases for V and 1 base for J; bases not matched to a gene: 0. Per germline, CDR1 MNHNY and CDR2 SVGAGI (reference sequence). The CDR3 nucleotides read TGTGCCAGCAGTGCGGGGGGGAACACCGGGGAGCTGTTTTTT. This sequence encodes CASSAGGNTGELFF.

The CDR3 nucleotides are TGTGCCAGCAGCTTGGAACCGGTCCTACAGGGGGCTCAGACTGAAGCTTTCTTT. Protein product: CASSLEPVLQGAQTEAFF. The V gene is TRBV5-5, the J gene TRBJ1-1; 9 bases map to TRBD1. Losses at the gene ends were 0 bases for V and 5 bases for J; bases not matched to a gene: 14. There are 18 residues in the CDR3. Looked up from germline, CDR1 is SGHKS and CDR2 is YYEKEE (reference sequence).

In regard to this clone: The junction departs from the called germline gene at one end, perhaps through a read error. The chain carries TRBV19 and TRBJ1-3, with D uncertain. Germline CDR1 and CDR2: LNHDA and SQIVND (reference sequence). This CDR3 comprises 16 residues. The CDR3: CASSLEQMSPGNTIYF. Written as DNA, the CDR3 is TGTGCCAGTAGTCTAGAACAGATGAGCCCTGGAAACACCATATATTTT.

J is TRBJ2-5 and V is TRBV4-1; TRBD2 aligns across 10 bases. After removal of 3 bases from V and 1 base from J, the junction contained 5 bases not matched to a gene. This CDR3 comprises 16 residues. CDR1 MGHRA and CDR2 YSYEKL come from the germline V gene. This CDR3 reads CASSQRLAGAQETQYF. In DNA form, the CDR3 reads TGCGCCAGCAGCCAGAGGCTAGCGGGGGCCCAAGAGACCCAGTACTTC.

V usage is TRBV5-1 and J usage is TRBJ2-5, with a possible D match to TRBD2 (5 bases). The DNA end favors TRBJ2-7, so the J call may be wrong. This CDR3 spans 15 amino acids. Per germline, CDR1 SGHRS and CDR2 YFSETQ. The CDR3 DNA is TGCGCCAGCAGCTTCACCGGCACTAGCTCCTACGAGCAGTACTTC. It specifies CASSFTGTSSYEQYF.

The chain has TRBV5-1 and TRBJ2-7; 12 nucleotides line up with TRBD2. The CDR3 is made up of 15 amino acids. The V gene end was trimmed by 4 bases and the J gene end by 4 bases; junction bases not matched to a gene: 6. The germline V gene has CDR1 SGHRS and CDR2 YFSETQ. The CDR3 region has the DNA TGCGCCAGCAGCCCCCGGACTAGCGGGGCTTACGAGCAGTACTTC. Translation gives CASSPRTSGAYEQYF.

The chain carries TRBV30 and TRBJ1-3; D unresolved. Germline CDR1 GTSNPN, CDR2 SVGIG (reference sequence). The V gene lost 6 bases and the J gene lost 0 bases, with 6 bases spanning the gap. This CDR3 contains 12 residues. CDR3 sequence: CACGNSGNTIYF. The CDR3 DNA reads TGTGCCTGTGGCAACTCTGGAAACACCATATATTTT.

As concerns this clone: Other nucleotide sequences in the sample specify the same CDR3. The chain couples TRBV2 to TRBJ2-5; 7 nucleotides align to TRBD2. CDR1 and CDR2 from the germline V gene are SNHLY and FYNNEI. The CDR3 covers 12 residues. J was trimmed by 6 bases and V by 10 bases; bases with no gene match: 8. Here the CDR3 reads CATSGGVQTQYF. The CDR3 DNA is TGTGCCACTAGCGGAGGGGTACAGACCCAGTACTTC.

The J gene is TRBJ2-2, the V gene TRBV7-6, with a possible D match to TRBD1 (6 bases). Germline V gene sequence: CDR1 SGHVS, CDR2 FNYEAQ. The CDR3 is 16 amino acids. The germline V and J ends were trimmed by 1 base and 5 bases, with 14 bases remaining between them. CDR3 DNA: TGTGCCAGCAGCTTAGAGGCAGGGGAGCGGACCGGGGAGCTGTTTTTT. It codes for CASSLEAGERTGELFF. The variable domain in full, completed from reference TRBV7-6 and TRBJ2-2, reads GAGVSQSPRYKVTKRGQDVALRCDPISGHVSLYWYRQALGQGPEFLTYFNYEAQQDKSGLPNDRFSAERPEGSISTLTIQRTEQRDSAMYRCASSLEAGERTGELFFGEGSRLTVL.

The chain is built from TRBV9 and TRBJ2-5; D perhaps matches TRBD1 (6 bases). The V end was cut by 2 bases, the J end by 3 bases, with 8 bases between. The CDR3 runs 13 residues. Germline V gene sequence: CDR1 SGDLS, CDR2 YYNGEE. The CDR3 spells CASSVNREETQYF. The CDR3 DNA reads TGTGCCAGCAGCGTTAACAGGGAAGAGACCCAGTACTTC. Combining the CDR3 with reference TRBV9 and TRBJ2-5 gives the whole variable domain DSGVTQTPKHLITATGQRVTLRCSPRSGDLSVYWYQQSLDQGLQFLIQYYNGEERAKGNILERFSAQQFPDLHSELNLSSLELGDSALYFCASSVNREETQYFGPGTRLLVL.

The CDR3 reads CASSPPGGRNTGELFF. The CDR3 DNA reads as TGTGCCAGCAGCCCCCCGGGAGGGAGAAACACCGGGGAGCTGTTTTTT. The chain combines TRBV7-9 with TRBJ2-2; 8 nucleotides match TRBD2. The CDR3 sequence is 16 residues long. The junction had 7 bases not matched to a gene; V was cut back by 5 bases and J by 2 bases. CDR1 and CDR2 from the germline V gene are SEHNR and FQNEAQ (reference sequence).

The chain is built from TRBV6-1 and TRBJ1-1; D is possibly TRBD1 (5 bases). This CDR3 has 13 amino acids. The ends were cut back, 3 bases at V and 5 bases at J, with 10 bases in the middle. Germline loops: CDR1 MNHNS, CDR2 SASEGT. CDR3 loop: CASSESRGTEAFF. The CDR3, as DNA: TGTGCCAGCAGTGAGTCACGGGGGACTGAAGCTTTCTTT.

The chain recombines TRBV2 with TRBJ2-7; TRBD1 matches 12 bases. The CDR3 is made up of 13 amino acids. V gave up 10 bases and J gave up 5 bases; unmatched junction bases: 6. Germline CDR1 reads SNHLY; CDR2 reads FYNNEI. CDR3 coding DNA: TGTGCCATACGGGACAGGGGGCTCGACGAGCAGTACTTC. Its translation is CAIRDRGLDEQYF. Full variable domain (outside the CDR3, taken from reference TRBV2 and TRBJ2-7): EPEVTQTPSHQVTQMGQEVILRCVPISNHLYFYWYRQILGQKVEFLVSFYNNEISEKSEIFDDQFSVERPDGSNFTLKIRSTKLEDSAMYFCAIRDRGLDEQYFGPGTRLTVT.